This T cell receptor (beta chain) is from a study of CD4+ T cells in melanoma. After removal of 5 bases from V and 4 bases from J, the junction contained 7 bases not matched to a gene. CDR3 length: 16 residues. The germline CDR1 and CDR2 sequences are SNHLY and FYNNEI. Sequencing was performed with immunoSEQ multiplex PCR; in TCRdb, only in-frame clones are kept and a portion is missing. The sample gives 13,000 to 15,000 clones, over 80% of which show up once; approximately 6% is in the top ten. The sequence derives from a human donor with melanoma. The gene calls are TRBV2 and TRBJ2-1, with TRBD2 matching over 11 bases. Material for sequencing was cells from a culture (not recorded whether cultured in vitro). In DNA form, the CDR3 reads TGTGCCAGCAGTTTGTCACTAGCGGGGGCTTACAATGAGCAGTTCTTC. This sequence encodes CASSLSLAGAYNEQFF.